What follows is one T cell receptor (beta chain) and its context. The antigen is not known. Sampled while nominally healthy, donors likely had unrecorded immune exposures. This record comes from a study of cytomegalovirus exposure and HLA in healthy donors. Background on the study: Falling in the Caucasian-associated ancestry cluster were 80% to 90% of 350 to 400 genotyped donors. Overall study findings and caveats: The study recorded some 160 TCR beta chains that were cytomegalovirus-associated.

Vbeta (60) and Jbeta (13) primers were used in the PCR. Generated by immunoSEQ multiplex PCR, the TCRdb table keeps only in-frame clones and is missing some. The table lists some 41,000 clones. The ends lost 2 bases at V and 7 bases at J; junction bases unmatched: 17. CDR1 is SGHRS, CDR2 YFSETQ, per germline. The CDR3 covers 18 residues. The TCR sequence derives from a male donor in good health and CMV-seronegative. The sample taken for sequencing was PBMCs. The chain carries TRBV5-1 and TRBJ2-3; 9 bases agree with TRBD1. The CDR3 reads CASSLLKTGGVGKNTQYF. The CDR3 nucleotides read TGCGCCAGCAGCTTACTTAAAACAGGGGGCGTAGGAAAAAATACGCAGTATTTT.